This T cell receptor (beta chain) was recovered during a study of chemoradiotherapy in HPV16-positive cancers. Whole-study results and caveats: Non-HPV-specific T cells did not expand in tumors during treatment, whereas candidate HPV-specific clones and E7-related motifs did. The functional HPV-specific definition rests on just a couple of HPV16-positive patients. Better recurrence-free survival went with HPV-responsive T-cell expansion in HPV16-positive patients.

Regarding this clone: The target antigen is unknown.

Only in-frame clones appear in the TCRdb table, and some are missing; sequencing was by immunoSEQ multiplex PCR. The table includes about 14,000 clones, approximately 70% detected once. The CDR3 runs 15 residues. From germline, CDR1 is SGHDT and CDR2 YYEEEE. V lost 7 bases, J lost 6 bases, and 21 bases lay in between. Sampling was conducted from a patient who underwent chemoradiotherapy. The source of this sequence is a human donor with HPV-associated anogenital cancer. The chain recombines TRBV5-6 with TRBJ2-3, with D tentatively TRBD2 (6 bases). CDR3 region: CASAWRGGAGDTQYF. Written as DNA, the CDR3 is TGTGCCAGCGCTTGGAGGGGCGGGGCTGGGGATACGCAGTATTTT.